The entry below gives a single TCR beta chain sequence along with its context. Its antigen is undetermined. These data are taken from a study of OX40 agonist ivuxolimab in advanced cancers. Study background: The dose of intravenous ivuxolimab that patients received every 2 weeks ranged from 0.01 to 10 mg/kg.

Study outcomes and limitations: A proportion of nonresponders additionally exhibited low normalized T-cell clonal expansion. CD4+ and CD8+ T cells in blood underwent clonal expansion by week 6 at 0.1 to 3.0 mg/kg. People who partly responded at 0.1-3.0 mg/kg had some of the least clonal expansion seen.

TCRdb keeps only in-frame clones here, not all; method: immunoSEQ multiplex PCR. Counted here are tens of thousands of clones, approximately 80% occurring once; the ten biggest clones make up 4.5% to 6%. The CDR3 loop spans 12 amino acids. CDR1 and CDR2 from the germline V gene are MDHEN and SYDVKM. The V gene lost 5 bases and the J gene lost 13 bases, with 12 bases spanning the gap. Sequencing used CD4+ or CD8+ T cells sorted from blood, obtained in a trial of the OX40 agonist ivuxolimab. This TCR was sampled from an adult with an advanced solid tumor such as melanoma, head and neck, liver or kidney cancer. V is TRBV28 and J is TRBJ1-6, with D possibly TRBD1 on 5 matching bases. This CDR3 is CASSLQRGPLHF. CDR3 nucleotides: TGTGCCAGCAGTCTTCAGAGGGGTCCCCTCCACTTT.